Reported below is one T cell receptor (beta chain). Its antigen remains unidentified. Treatment described: approximately nine-day PBMC culture with coronavirus spike peptide pools or control peptides (ViraFEST assay). ViraFEST used peptide pools to expand antigen-specific T cells and subsequently sequenced their TCRs. Researchers grew the cells for nine to eleven days and then pulled out CD4+ T cells by negative selection. The sample belongs to a study of vaccination and CD4 T cells after COVID-19. Germline CDR1 reads MNHEY; CDR2 reads SMNVEV (reference sequence). Trimming took 6 bases from V and 8 from J, leaving 10 bases between them. This CDR3 comprises 12 residues. CD4+ T cells that had been cultured provided DNA sequenced with the Oncomine TCR Beta short-read assay. One entry per CDR3 protein, called by TCRdb with MiXCR from the PCR reads. This sample has around 20,000 distinct CDR3 sequences, with 48% found just once.

The chain links TRBV27 to TRBJ1-4; no firm D call. The sequenced sample was CD4+ T cells from blood, cultured in vitro. The receptor was derived from a human donor who had recovered from COVID-19. The CDR3 here is CASSSLGEKLFF. CDR3 coding DNA: TGTGCCAGCAGCTCGCTGGGGGAAAAACTGTTTTTT.